The following is a TCR beta chain sequence with its context. Profiling relied on immunoSEQ multiplex PCR, and the TCRdb table lists in-frame clones only, not all of them. The sample lists more than 80,000 clones; roughly 95% were seen once. Separation from the roughly 690-subject first cohort characterized the roughly 120-subject validation cohort, to which the donors belonged. The data belong to a study of cytomegalovirus exposure and HLA in healthy donors. The trim removed 8 bases at V and 7 bases at J, leaving 7 bases unmatched. The CDR3 runs 12 residues. Germline values: CDR1 MGHDK, CDR2 SYGVNS. The sample comprised PBMCs. This receptor was obtained from a woman between 18 and 30 years old in good health and CMV-seronegative. The rearrangement links TRBV25-1 to TRBJ1-1; TRBD1 aligns across 7 bases. The CDR3 DNA reads TGTGCCAGCTGGGACAGTAGGATTGAAGCTTTCTTT. Translating it yields CASWDSRIEAFF. The full variable domain, with the rest looked up from reference TRBV25-1 and TRBJ1-1, is EADIYQTPRYLVIGTGKKITLECSQTMGHDKMYWYQQDPGMELHLIHYSYGVNSTEKGDLSSESTVSRIRTEHFPLTLESARPSHTSQYLCASWDSRIEAFFGQGTRLTVV.